This T cell receptor beta chain was sequenced for a study of T cells in Graves' hyperthyroidism and ophthalmopathy. There were TCR beta CDR3 regions amplified from RNA transcripts. HTBI primers were the set used in a first-round RT-PCR of the TCR CDR3. MiXCR, run by TCRdb on the multiplex PCR reads, gives a single entry per CDR3 protein. In the table there are 610,000 or so distinct CDR3 sequences, about 45% of which are singletons. The CDR3 covers 15 residues. The V and J ends lost 3 bases and 3 bases respectively, with 14 bases between them. Germline assignment: CDR1 ENHRY and CDR2 SYGVKD. The sequence was obtained from a woman younger than 35 with Graves' hyperthyroidism. This chain links TRBV10-3 with TRBJ1-2; D remains unclear. The sample was peripheral blood or thyroid tissue (not recorded which). CDR3 sequence reads: CAISDRSGQDYGYTF. The CDR3 coding sequence is TGTGCCATCAGTGATCGAAGCGGGCAGGACTATGGCTACACCTTC.